A selection of T cell receptor beta chains follows, all from one sample in a study of blood T cell repertoires in COVID-19. Profiling relied on immunoSEQ multiplex PCR, and the TCRdb table lists in-frame clones only, not all of them. Among roughly 66,000 clones listed, approximately 91% were seen once. Sequenced sample: peripheral blood. These receptors were collected from a human donor in a cohort sampled during active COVID-19. CDR3s include the opening cysteine and the closing phenylalanine or tryptophan. D genes are given only for firm matches. A row's size may be missing; if present it is once, few, many or a size class.

J | size | D | V | CDR3 | DNA
TRBJ1-5 | . | . | TRBV5-6 | CASSFGSGDGDQPQHF | TGTGCCAGCAGCTTCGGCTCGGGGGATGGCGATCAGCCCCAGCATTTT
TRBJ1-2 | . | TRBD1 | TRBV7-9 | CASSLGTGYYGYTF | TGTGCCAGCAGCTTAGGGACAGGGTACTATGGCTACACCTTC
TRBJ1-3 | . | . | TRBV19 | CASSMGQDWVSGNTIYF | TGTGCCAGTAGTATGGGCCAGGACTGGGTCTCTGGAAACACCATATATTTT
TRBJ2-3 | . | TRBD2 | TRBV27 | CASSFRRGTGTSGRRFTDTQYF | TGTGCCAGCAGTTTTAGGAGGGGAACCGGGACTAGCGGGAGGAGGTTCACAGATACGCAGTATTTT
TRBJ2-3 | . | TRBD2 | TRBV18 | CASSPDGTNTDTQYF | TGTGCCAGCTCACCGGACGGGACTAACACAGATACGCAGTATTTT
TRBJ1-3 | once | . | TRBV30 | CAWSGGSNTIYF | TGTGCCTGGAGTGGAGGGTCAAACACCATATATTTT
TRBJ1-1 | . | . | TRBV7-9 | CASSSPTGMNTEAFF | TGTGCCAGCAGCTCGCCCACAGGGATGAACACTGAAGCTTTCTTT
TRBJ2-3 | once | TRBD2 | TRBV10-2 | CASSVRGGTDTQYF | TGCGCCAGCAGTGTGCGCGGGGGGACCGATACGCAGTATTTT
TRBJ1-4 | . | . | TRBV28 | CASSLPPGRPTNEKLFF | TGTGCCAGCAGTTTACCCCCTGGGCGTCCAACTAATGAAAAACTGTTTTTT
TRBJ2-2 | . | . | TRBV14 | CASSQEYPGLSTGELFF | TGTGCCAGCAGCCAAGAGTACCCGGGACTGAGTACCGGGGAGCTGTTTTTT
TRBJ2-5 | . | TRBD1 | TRBV9 | CASSDRTGGVETQYF | TGTGCCAGCAGCGATCGGACAGGGGGAGTGGAGACCCAGTACTTC
TRBJ2-7 | . | TRBD2 | TRBV19 | CASSMGGYEQYF | TGTGCCAGTAGTATGGGAGGGTACGAGCAGTACTTC
TRBJ2-1 | . | TRBD1 | TRBV6-1 | CASSEYGTVYNEQFF | TGTGCCAGCAGTGAATATGGGACAGTTTACAATGAGCAGTTCTTC
TRBJ1-2 | . | . | TRBV6-6 | CASSYGSAGLNYGYTF | TGTGCCAGCAGTTACGGCTCGGCAGGGCTTAACTATGGCTACACCTTC
TRBJ2-1 | . | TRBD2 | TRBV10-3 | CAISLAGDPNEQFF | TGTGCCATCAGCTTAGCGGGAGACCCCAATGAGCAGTTCTTC
TRBJ2-1 | . | TRBD2 | TRBV7-2 | CASSRDSGTSGSNEQFF | TGTGCCAGCAGCCGGGACAGCGGGACTAGCGGGAGCAATGAGCAGTTCTTC